A selection of T cell receptor beta chains follows, all from one sample in a study. TCRdb independently ran MiXCR on the multiplex PCR reads; one entry per CDR3 protein. Here the sample spans about 920 distinct CDR3 sequences, about 8% being singletons. Input material: naive CD4+ T cells sorted from blood. Every receptor here comes from a female donor with breast cancer. CDR3s include the opening cysteine and the closing phenylalanine or tryptophan. The D gene is left open where the match is weak. Clone size is shown for a subset of rows, as once, few, many or a class of expanded clone.

V: TRBV12-3/TRBV12-4; D: TRBD1; J: TRBJ1-2; length: 14; size: .; CDR3: CASSITGVNYGYTF; DNA: TGTGCCAGCAGTATAACAGGGGTCAACTATGGCTACACCTTC
V: TRBV12-3/TRBV12-4; D: TRBD1; J: TRBJ1-2; length: 15; size: once; CDR3: CASSARGQGIGGYTF; DNA: TGTGCCAGCAGTGCCCGGGGACAGGGGATCGGTGGCTACACCTTC
V: TRBV12-3/TRBV12-4; D: .; J: TRBJ1-2; length: 18; size: medium-sized; CDR3: CASSSSTGVNNARYGYTF; DNA: TGTGCCAGCAGTTCGTCGACCGGGGTCAACAACGCCCGGTATGGCTACACCTTC
V: TRBV12-3/TRBV12-4; D: .; J: TRBJ1-2; length: 12; size: medium-sized; CDR3: CASSGRVGGYTF; DNA: TGTGCCAGCAGTGGCAGGGTGGGTGGCTACACCTTC
V: TRBV12-3/TRBV12-4; D: .; J: TRBJ1-2; length: 11; size: few; CDR3: CASSLRDGYTF; DNA: TGTGCCAGCAGTTTAAGGGATGGCTACACCTTC
V: TRBV12-3/TRBV12-4; D: .; J: TRBJ1-2; length: 14; size: medium-sized; CDR3: CASSPFEGIPGYTF; DNA: TGTGCCAGCAGCCCATTTGAGGGAATTCCTGGCTACACCTTC
V: TRBV12-3/TRBV12-4; D: .; J: TRBJ1-2; length: 14; size: many; CDR3: CATVDSHFNYGYTF; DNA: TGTGCCACTGTCGACAGCCATTTTAACTATGGCTACACCTTC
V: TRBV12-3/TRBV12-4; D: TRBD1; J: TRBJ1-2; length: 15; size: many; CDR3: CASSLRTGMPYGYTF; DNA: TGTGCCAGCAGTTTACGGACAGGGATGCCCTATGGCTACACCTTC
V: TRBV12-3/TRBV12-4; D: .; J: TRBJ1-2; length: 14; size: medium-sized; CDR3: CASSLVQGSVGYTF; DNA: TGTGCCAGCAGTTTAGTTCAGGGGTCGGTTGGCTACACCTTC